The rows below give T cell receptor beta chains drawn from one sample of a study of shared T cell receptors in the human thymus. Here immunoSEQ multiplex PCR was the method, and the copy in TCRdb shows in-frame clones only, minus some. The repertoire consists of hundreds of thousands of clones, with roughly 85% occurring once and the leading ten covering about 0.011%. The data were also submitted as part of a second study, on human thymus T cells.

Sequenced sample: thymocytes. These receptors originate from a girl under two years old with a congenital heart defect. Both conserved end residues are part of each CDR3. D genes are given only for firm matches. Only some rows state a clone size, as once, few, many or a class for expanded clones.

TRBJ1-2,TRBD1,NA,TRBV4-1,TGCGCCAGCAGCCACCCACGCGCCGGGACAGCTAACTATGGCTACACCTTC,CASSHPRAGTANYGYTF
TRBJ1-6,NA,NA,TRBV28,TGTGCCAGCAGTTCGGGGGGGGCACGTCCACCCCTCCACTTT,CASSSGGARPPLHF
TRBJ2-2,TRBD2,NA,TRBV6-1,TGTGCCAGCATAGACCAGCGGGAGAACACCGGGGAGCTGTTTTTT,CASIDQRENTGELFF
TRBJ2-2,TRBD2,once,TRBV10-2,TGCGCCAGCAGTGAAGGGACTAGCGGGGGTTGGGCTGACACCGGGGAGCTGTTTTTT,CASSEGTSGGWADTGELFF
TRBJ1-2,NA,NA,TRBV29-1,TGCAGCGTGAGCCAGGGATCCCATAACTATGGCTACACCTTC,CSVSQGSHNYGYTF
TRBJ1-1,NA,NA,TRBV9,TGTGCCAGCAGCGTAGGGCCAGGCCTTGAAGCTTTCTTT,CASSVGPGLEAFF
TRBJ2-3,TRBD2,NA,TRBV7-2,TGTGCCAGCAGCTGCCTGGGGGGAGGGGATACGCAGTATTTT,CASSCLGGGDTQYF
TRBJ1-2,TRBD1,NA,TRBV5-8,TGTGCCAGCACCAACAGGGGAAGTGGCTACACCTTC,CASTNRGSGYTF
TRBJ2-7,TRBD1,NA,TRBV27,TGTGCCAGCAGTCCTAACAAAACAGGGGGCGTGTGCCAGTCCTACGAGCAGTACTTC,CASSPNKTGGVCQSYEQYF
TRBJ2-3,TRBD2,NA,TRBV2,TGTGCCAGCAGGCCTCTAGCGGGGGGGCTAGATACGCAGTATTTT,CASRPLAGGLDTQYF
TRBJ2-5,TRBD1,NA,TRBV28,TGTGCCAGCGGACAGGGGGGGACCCAGACGACCCAGTACTTC,CASGQGGTQTTQYF
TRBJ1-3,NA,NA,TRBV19,TGTGCCAGTACCGGGGGGCACACCATATATTTT,CASTGGHTIYF
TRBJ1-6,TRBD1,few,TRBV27,TGTGCCAGCAGTTTAGGGAGGGACAGGGGTATGGGGGGTTCACCCCTCCACTTT,CASSLGRDRGMGGSPLHF
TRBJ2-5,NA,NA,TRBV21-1,TGTGCCAGCAGCTCTCTACCGGTGTATAGGACCCAGTACTTC,CASSSLPVYRTQYF
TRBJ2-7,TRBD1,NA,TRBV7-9,TGTGCCAGCACCAAGAGTGGGACAGGGTTGTACGAGCAGTACTTC,CASTKSGTGLYEQYF
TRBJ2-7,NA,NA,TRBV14,TGTGCCAGCAGCCAAGATTCCCGGGAGAAGTACTTC,CASSQDSREKYF
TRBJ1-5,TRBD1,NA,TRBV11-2,TGTGCCAGCAGCTTAGGGGCGACAGGGTGGGATCAGCCCCAGCATTTT,CASSLGATGWDQPQHF
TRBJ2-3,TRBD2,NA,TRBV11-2,TGTGCCAGCAGCCCCGGGCCTAGCGGCGGCAAGCGAAATACGCAGTATTTT,CASSPGPSGGKRNTQYF
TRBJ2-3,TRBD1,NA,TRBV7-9,TGTGCCAGCAGCTCCTCCGGGACAGGGAGAGATACGCAGTATTTT,CASSSSGTGRDTQYF
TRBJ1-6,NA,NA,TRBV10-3,TGTGCCAGCAGGAGGGGGAATTCACCCCTCCACTTT,CASRRGNSPLHF
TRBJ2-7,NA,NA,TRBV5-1,TGCGCCAGCAGCCCGTTCGGGGGAGGAGACGAGCAGTACTTC,CASSPFGGGDEQYF
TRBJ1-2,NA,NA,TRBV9,TGTGCCAGCAGCGTAGGGCACCACTATGGCTACACCTTC,CASSVGHHYGYTF
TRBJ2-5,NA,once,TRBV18,TGTGCCAGCTCACCGGGCGACAGGTCTTCTGAGACCCAGTACTTC,CASSPGDRSSETQYF
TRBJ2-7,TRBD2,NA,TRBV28,TGTGCCAGCAGTTCACAGCGGGGGGTAAGCTCCTACGAGCAGTACTTC,CASSSQRGVSSYEQYF
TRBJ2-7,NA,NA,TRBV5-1,TGCGCCAGCAGCTTACAGGGAATGTGGTACTACGAGCAGTACTTC,CASSLQGMWYYEQYF
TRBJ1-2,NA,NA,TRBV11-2,TGTGCCAGCAGTACAGGCTACTATGGCTACACCTTC,CASSTGYYGYTF
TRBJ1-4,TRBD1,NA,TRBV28,TGTGCCAGCAGTCAACCCCCGACAGGGTCGTACGAAAAACTGTTTTTT,CASSQPPTGSYEKLFF
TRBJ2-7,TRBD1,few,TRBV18,TGTGCCAGCTCACCACCGGGACAGGACTCCTACGAGCAGTACTTC,CASSPPGQDSYEQYF
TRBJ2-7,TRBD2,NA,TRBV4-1,TGCGCCAGCAGCCAAGATTCGACTAGCGGGGAGCAGTACTTC,CASSQDSTSGEQYF
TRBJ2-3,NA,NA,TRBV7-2,TGTGCCAGCAGCTCAGGGGGGAACGGGACTCGTCTGTATACGCAGTATTTT,CASSSGGNGTRLYTQYF
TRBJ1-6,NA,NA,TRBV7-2,TGTGCCAGCAGCTCGCAGGGAGGGACTCGGATTGGGTCACCCCTCCACTTT,CASSSQGGTRIGSPLHF
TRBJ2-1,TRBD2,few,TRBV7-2,TGTGCCAGCAGCTTAGATTGTCCTAGCGGGGGGTACAATGAGCAGTTCTTC,CASSLDCPSGGYNEQFF
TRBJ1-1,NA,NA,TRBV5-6,TGTGCCAGCAGCTTCAAGACGGGGGGTATAATGAACACTGAAGCTTTCTTT,CASSFKTGGIMNTEAFF
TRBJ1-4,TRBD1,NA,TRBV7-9,TGTGCCAGCAGCTCCAGACAGGGTGTAACTGAAAAACTGTTTTTT,CASSSRQGVTEKLFF
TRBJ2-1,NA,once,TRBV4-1,TGCGCCAGCAGCCAAGGTTGTGAGGTGACCTACAATGAGCAGTTCTTC,CASSQGCEVTYNEQFF
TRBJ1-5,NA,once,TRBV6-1,TGTGCCAGCAGTGCAGGACAGAATCAGCCCCAGCATTTT,CASSAGQNQPQHF
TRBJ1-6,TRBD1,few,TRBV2,TGTGCCAGCAGTGGAGAAACAGGGGGCTACGGGCCCCTCCACTTT,CASSGETGGYGPLHF
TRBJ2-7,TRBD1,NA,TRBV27,TGTGCCAGCAGCCGACAGGGGAACTACTACGAGCAGTACTTC,CASSRQGNYYEQYF
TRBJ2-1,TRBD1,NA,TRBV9,TGTGCCAGCAGCGTAGGTGAGGGGGCCGCCTACAATGAGCAGTTCTTC,CASSVGEGAAYNEQFF
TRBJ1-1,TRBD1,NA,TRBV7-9,TGTGCCAGCAGCTTAGATTGGGACAGGACTGCTCCTGAAGCTTTCTTT,CASSLDWDRTAPEAFF
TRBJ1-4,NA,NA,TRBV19,TGTGCCACCCCTACGTCGTCTAACAGGGCCCACCCAACTAATGAAAAACTGTTTTTT,CATPTSSNRAHPTNEKLFF
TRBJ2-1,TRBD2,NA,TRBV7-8,TGTGCCAGCAGCTTTAGTATAGCGGGGGGCCTACCTCCTGCCTACAATGAGCAGTTCTTC,CASSFSIAGGLPPAYNEQFF
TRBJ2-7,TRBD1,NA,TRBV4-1,TGCGCCAGCAGCCAAGATGGGGGACAGGACTACGAGCAGTACTTC,CASSQDGGQDYEQYF
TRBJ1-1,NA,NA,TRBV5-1,TGCGCCAGCACAAGGGGGGGCTCGTTTGAAGCTTTCTTT,CASTRGGSFEAFF
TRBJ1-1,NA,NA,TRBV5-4,TGTGCCAGCAGCTCAGAGAACACTGAAGCTTTCTTT,CASSSENTEAFF
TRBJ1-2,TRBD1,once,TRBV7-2,TGTGCCAGCAGCTTCACAGGGGGATATGGCTACACCTTC,CASSFTGGYGYTF
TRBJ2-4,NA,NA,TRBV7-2,TGTGCCAGCAGCTTAGCTTGGTCTCGACAAGCCAAAAACATTCAGTACTTC,CASSLAWSRQAKNIQYF
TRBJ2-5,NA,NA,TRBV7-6,TGTGCCAGCAGCTTTCGCTCAGGGTGGGGGACCCAGTACTTC,CASSFRSGWGTQYF
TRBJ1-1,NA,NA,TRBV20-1,TGCAGTGCGGGGCGGTACACTGAAGCTTTCTTT,CSAGRYTEAFF
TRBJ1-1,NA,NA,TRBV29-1,TGCAGCGTTGTCGGGGGAGTAGGGATGAACACTGAAGCTTTCTTT,CSVVGGVGMNTEAFF
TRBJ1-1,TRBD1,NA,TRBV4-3,TGCGCCAGCAGCCAAGATTTGAGGGGGCTGATCAACACTGAAGCTTTCTTT,CASSQDLRGLINTEAFF
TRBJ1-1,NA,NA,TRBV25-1,TGTGCCAGCAGGCGAGGCAGACCCATGAACACTGAAGCTTTCTTT,CASRRGRPMNTEAFF
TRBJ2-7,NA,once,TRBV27,TGTGCCAGCAGAGGGTCAGGGTACTCCTACGAGCAGTACTTC,CASRGSGYSYEQYF
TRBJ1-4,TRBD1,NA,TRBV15,TGTGCCACCAGCAGATACAGGGGAAAACTGTTTTTT,CATSRYRGKLFF
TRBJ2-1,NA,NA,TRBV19,TGTGCCAGTAGACCTCTTGGAGGAGGGTCCAATGAGCAGTTCTTC,CASRPLGGGSNEQFF
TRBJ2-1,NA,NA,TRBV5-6,TGTGCCAGCAGCTTCGGAGTCACCTACAATGAGCAGTTCTTC,CASSFGVTYNEQFF
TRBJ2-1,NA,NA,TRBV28,TGTGCCAGCAGCTTTAGGGGGGGCAATGAGCAGTTCTTC,CASSFRGGNEQFF
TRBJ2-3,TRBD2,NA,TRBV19,TGTGCCAGTAAACGCAGCGGGGGGGCAATTCCTACAGATACGCAGTATTTT,CASKRSGGAIPTDTQYF